One and the same sample provided the 9 T cell receptor beta chains below, sequenced in a study of radiation and T cells in renal cell carcinoma. Profiled with immunoSEQ multiplex PCR; TCRdb holds only in-frame clones, not every one. The table includes 75,000 to 90,000 clones, nearly 90% detected once. Time point given: blood 4 weeks post-SBRT, at nephrectomy. Treatment specified: 15 Gy SBRT to primary tumor, nephrectomy 4 weeks later. The sequencing used blood, collected from a patient whose treatment included radiotherapy and nephrectomy. Receptors were obtained from a woman between 65 and 79 years old with renal cell carcinoma.

This clone was seen a handful of times. The V and J genes are TRBV30 and TRBJ1-5; D is possibly TRBD1 (6 bases). The CDR3 extends over 14 amino acids. Trimming shortened V by 2 bases and J by 5 bases, and 13 bases separated the two germline ends. Germline CDR1 is GTSNPN and CDR2 is SVGIG (reference sequence). CDR3 sequence reads: CAWSTGTEYQPQHF. CDR3 sequence (DNA): TGTGCCTGGAGTACAGGGACCGAATATCAGCCCCAGCATTTT.

The chain joins TRBV30 to TRBJ1-2; TRBD1 matches 7 bases. The CDR3 runs to 11 residues. The germline CDR1 and CDR2 sequences are GTSNPN and SVGIG (reference sequence). With 7 bases clipped from V and 8 bases from J, the junction kept 7 bases outside the gene matches. CDR3 in amino acids: CASRGFRGYTF. In DNA, the CDR3 is TGTGCCTCCAGGGGGTTTCGGGGCTACACCTTC.

This chain links TRBV5-6 with TRBJ1-2, with D tentatively TRBD1 (6 bases). In germline, CDR1 is SGHDT, CDR2 YYEEEE. V dropped 1 base and J dropped 5 bases, with 9 bases sitting between them. The CDR3 runs 13 residues. The CDR3 DNA is TGTGCCAGCAGCTTGTTGCAGGGGTATGGCTACACCTTC. Protein: CASSLLQGYGYTF. Complete variable domain (other parts from reference TRBV5-6 and TRBJ1-2): DAGVTQSPTHLIKTRGQQVTLRCSPKSGHDTVSWYQQALGQGPQFIFQYYEEEERQRGNFPDRFSGHQFPNYSSELNVNALLLGDSALYLCASSLLQGYGYTFGSGTRLTVV.

The chain couples TRBV5-4 to TRBJ2-7, with 8 bases matching TRBD2. The CDR3 spans 15 residues. CDR1 is SGHNT and CDR2 is YYREEE in the germline V gene (reference sequence). Trimming removed 4 bases from V and 2 bases from J; junction bases left unmatched: 8. CDR3: CASSPEVAGTYEQYF. Written as DNA, the CDR3 is TGTGCCAGCAGCCCCGAGGTAGCGGGGACCTACGAGCAGTACTTC. The complete variable domain, with remaining parts taken from reference TRBV5-4 and TRBJ2-7, reads ETGVTQSPTHLIKTRGQQVTLRCSSQSGHNTVSWYQQALGQGPQFIFQYYREEENGRGNFPPRFSGLQFPNYSSELNVNALELDDSALYLCASSPEVAGTYEQYFGPGTRLTVT.

The chain combines TRBV6-1 with TRBJ1-1; TRBD1 aligns across 8 bases. This CDR3 region has 14 residues. Germline CDR1 reads MNHNS; CDR2 reads SASEGT. The V and J ends lost 4 bases and 4 bases, in that order; junction bases with no gene match: 5. DNA of the CDR3: TGTGCCAGCAGTGCGCTAGACAGGGGCACTGAAGCTTTCTTT. It translates to CASSALDRGTEAFF.

The chain joins TRBV7-2 to TRBJ1-1; 7 bases are a match to TRBD1. This CDR3 is 13 amino acids long. Germline V gives CDR1 SGHTA, CDR2 FQGNSA. The ends lost 5 bases at V and 6 bases at J; junction bases unmatched: 6. The CDR3 is CASSQKGGSEAFF. The CDR3 nucleotides read TGTGCCAGCAGCCAGAAAGGGGGCTCTGAAGCTTTCTTT.

This chain joins TRBV7-8 and TRBJ2-2; D is unresolved. Trimming stripped 5 bases from V and 2 bases from J, with 9 bases between. The CDR3 is made up of 14 amino acids. Germline CDR1 is SGHVS and CDR2 is FQNEAQ. CDR3 DNA: TGTGCCAGCAGCACAACCCGTAACACCGGGGAGCTGTTTTTT. It encodes CASSTTRNTGELFF.

The chain couples TRBV5-6 to TRBJ2-7; 7 bases align to TRBD1. CDR3 size: 15 residues. Germline-derived CDR1 and CDR2 are SGHDT and YYEEEE. J lost 6 bases, V lost 3 bases, and 12 bases had no gene match. For the CDR3, the DNA is TGTGCCAGCAGCTCCTTTCACAGGGGCGCGGGCGAGCAGTACTTC. Protein product: CASSSFHRGAGEQYF.

The CDR3 region has the DNA TGTGCCAGCAGTTTTGGGGGGGCGCACAATGAGCAGTTCTTC. It is translated as CASSFGGAHNEQFF. This rearrangement joins TRBV28 to TRBJ2-1; possibly TRBD2 for D (7 bases). V gave up 3 bases and J gave up 5 bases, with 11 bases separating them. CDR1 and CDR2 (germline): MDHEN, SYDVKM. The CDR3 has 14 amino acids.